These T cell receptor beta chains were read from a single sample in a study of T cell responses to AZD1222 COVID-19 vaccine. The data were produced by immunoSEQ multiplex PCR, yet TCRdb's version contains in-frame clones alone and is incomplete. The sample comprises 140,000 or so clones, about 90% of which are singletons, and about 1.9% rests with the top ten. Specimen: peripheral blood, collected on day 0 of AZD1222 vaccination. The receptors come from an adult in good health. CDR3s include the opening cysteine and the closing phenylalanine or tryptophan.

v_call cdr3_aa
TRBV11-2 CASSLASGGYYEQYF
TRBV18 CASSPLPPGQGSYEQYF
TRBV7-9 CASSLGDQEKLFF
TRBV7-8 CASSSTRDSGTDTQYF
TRBV30 CATGQYNSPLHF
TRBV10-2 CASSDRPSSTDTQYF
TRBV7-6 CASSESRERSPLHF
TRBV4-2 CASSQAGPLAEQFF
TRBV11-2 CASSLSGAVDEQYF
TRBV4-1 CASSQAAGIGYQETQYF
TRBV5-4 CASSTGTSGGPNPSTDTQYF